This T cell receptor (beta chain) was recovered during a study of shared clonotypes between healthy human individuals. Method: immunoSEQ multiplex PCR; TCRdb's copy keeps in-frame clones and lacks some. Among over a million clones listed, more than 65% were seen once. Comment on this clone: Its antigen is as yet unknown. The likely explanation is a read error, given a far larger clone one base away. The sample holds other DNA sequences that translate to the same CDR3.

General study results and limits: For naive CD4 cells, roughly 5% of clonotypes were shared across a handful of donors.

Germline V lookup: CDR1 MRHNA, CDR2 SNTAGT. Trimming pared 8 bases from V and 8 bases from J, leaving 13 bases between. The CDR3 is 13 residues long. V usage is TRBV6-4 and J usage is TRBJ1-6, with no clear D. The sequence was obtained from a man younger than 35 in good health. Sequencing input: memory CD4+ T cells sorted from blood. Indicated subset: CD45RA-negative fraction. CDR3 sequence: CASSREGYSPLHF. The CDR3 DNA reads as TGTGCCAGCTCCCGAGAGGGATATTCACCCCTCCACTTT.